This T cell receptor beta chain was identified during a study of blood T cell repertoires in COVID-19. Overall study context: The United States, Italy and Spain supplied acute and convalescent COVID-19 samples. Nucleic acid was either cDNA or gDNA, and it came from T cells, B-cell-depleted T cells, or PBMCs.

Authors' processing steps: Amplification from reference gene primers served as the basis for estimated nucleated cell counts. Generated by immunoSEQ multiplex PCR, the TCRdb table keeps only in-frame clones and is missing some. V and J calls and clone size follow that table, whereas D and trimming were derived from the DNA. This sample has around 100,000 clones, with 80% to 85% found just once. The CDR3 has 16 amino acids. CDR1 and CDR2 (germline): SNHLY, FYNNEI. V dropped 6 bases and J dropped 3; count of bases not matched to a gene: 10. This sequence was found in a man in his 70s with acute or convalescent COVID-19. The sample was peripheral blood. The chain employs TRBV2 and TRBJ2-2, with 7 nucleotides matching TRBD1. In DNA form, the CDR3 reads TGTGCCAGCAGCCGGCGTGGGGGACAGTACACCGGGGAGCTGTTTTTT. Encoded protein: CASSRRGGQYTGELFF.